These 10 T cell receptor beta chains came from one sample sequenced in a study of Graves' ophthalmopathy and Graves' hyperthyroidism (dated by TCRdb to 2016 to 2018). Sequencing instrument: Illumina HiSeq 2000. For repertoire sequencing, TCR beta CDR3 regions were amplified from RNA transcripts. The first round was an RT-PCR using HTBI primers with the Qiagen OneStep RT-PCR kit, and this first round was followed by a second-round multiplex PCR, then size selection and purification. TCRdb reprocessing: public reads trimmed at Q25 with fastp, clones called with MiXCR, in-frame beta chains kept. Records with the same CDR3 protein are collapsed into one entry carrying the most frequent genes and DNA. The sample table lists 600,000 to 650,000 distinct CDR3 sequences, 20% to 25% of them with a count of one. Of the sample, around 6.5% falls within the top ten clones. Material for sequencing was peripheral blood. These receptor sequences come from a woman between 18 and 29 years old with stable Graves' hyperthyroidism. Some clones in this sample may be carry-over from other donors' samples. Donor details come from another sample of the same person, matched by shared clones.

This chain links TRBV6-1 with TRBJ1-2; TRBD1 agrees at 9 bases. Germline trimming cut 7 bases from V and 7 bases from J; bases unmatched to any gene: 10. Germline CDR1 and CDR2: MNHNS and SASEGT. This CDR3 comprises 14 residues. DNA of the CDR3: TGTGCCAGCACCCACAGGGGGCGAGTCGGTGGCTACACCTTC. Translation gives CASTHRGRVGGYTF.

The table lists this clonotype with many counts. The chain is built from TRBV30 and TRBJ1-5; a weak D match, TRBD1 (6 bases). Trimming cost V 6 bases and J 3 bases, with 12 bases left between them. This CDR3 has 13 residues. Germline CDR1 GTSNPN, CDR2 SVGIG (reference sequence). CDR3 nucleotides: TGTGCCTGCCATACAGGGATCAATCAGCCCCAGCATTTT. Encoded protein: CACHTGINQPQHF.

This clonotype was recorded at least ten times. The gene calls are TRBV20-1 and TRBJ2-7, with TRBD2 matching 9 bases. Germline CDR1 is DFQATT and CDR2 is SNEGSKA (reference sequence). The CDR3 is made up of 14 amino acids. V lost 3 bases and J lost 5; bases outside the gene matches: 8. The CDR3 sequence is CSARRSSGVNEQYF. CDR3 nucleotide sequence: TGCAGTGCTAGGAGGTCTAGCGGGGTGAACGAGCAGTACTTC.

The chain is built from TRBV7-9 and TRBJ2-2; no definite D call. This CDR3 comprises 14 residues. Germline V gene lookup returns CDR1 SEHNR and CDR2 FQNEAQ (reference sequence). Deletions cut 3 bases from V and 9 bases from J, with 14 bases between. The CDR3 coding sequence is TGTGCCAGCAGCTTCGGGTGGAACGATTGGGAGCTGTTTTTT. It encodes CASSFGWNDWELFF. The entire variable domain, with the rest obtained from reference TRBV7-9 and TRBJ2-2, is as follows: DTGVSQNPRHKITKRGQNVTFRCDPISEHNRLYWYRQTLGQGPEFLTYFQNEAQLEKSRLLSDRFSAERPKGSFSTLEIQRTEQGDSAMYLCASSFGWNDWELFFGEGSRLTVL.

This clonotype showed up many times. The chain recombines TRBV5-6 with TRBJ1-5, with D unresolved. The CDR3 sequence is 17 residues long. Germline CDR1 is SGHDT and CDR2 is YYEEEE. V was pared by 1 base and J by 0 bases, with 14 bases between. CDR3 residues: CASSLMTDSYSNQPQHF. The CDR3 DNA follows: TGTGCCAGCAGCTTGATGACGGATTCATATAGCAATCAGCCCCAGCATTTT.

The chain couples TRBV30 to TRBJ2-7, with D possibly called TRBD1 or TRBD2 (5 bases each). The CDR3 is 15 amino acids. Germline CDR1 GTSNPN, CDR2 SVGIG (reference sequence). Between the trimmed V and J ends, which lost 4 bases and 2 bases, there was a span of 18 bases. CDR3 sequence (DNA): TGTGCCTGGACCCTACGGTGGGACCCACCCTACGAGCAGTACTTC. Translating gives CAWTLRWDPPYEQYF.

In its sample, this clonotype was seen many times. The chain has TRBV30 and TRBJ1-6; no definite D call. Germline V lookup: CDR1 GTSNPN, CDR2 SVGIG (reference sequence). This CDR3 has 12 residues. The V gene lost 2 bases and the J gene lost 5 bases, with 4 bases spanning the gap. CDR3 coding DNA: TGTGCCTGGAGTCTAAATAATTCACCCCTCCACTTT. It is translated as CAWSLNNSPLHF.

To note about this clonotype: The junction departs from germline at one end; a sequencing error may be responsible. The V and J genes are TRBV20-1 and TRBJ2-4; D uncertain. The CDR3 has 13 residues. Germline loops: CDR1 DFQATT, CDR2 SNEGSKA (reference sequence). CDR3 DNA sequence: TGCAGTGCTAGGGCGGACGGAAAAAACATTAAGTACTTC. It translates to CSARADGKNIKYF.

Of note for this clonotype: A much larger clonotype is one base distant, so this may be a read error. This chain's CDR3 is CSASRQELHTEACF. CDR3 bases: TGCAGTGCTAGTAGACAGGAGCTTCACACTGAAGCTTGCTTT. The V and J genes are TRBV20-1 and TRBJ1-1; tentatively, D is TRBD1 (6 bases). Germline V gene data show CDR1 as DFQATT and CDR2 as SNEGSKA (reference sequence). The CDR3 extends over 14 amino acids.

This clonotype was found a few times. The chain recombines TRBV29-1 with TRBJ2-5, with TRBD2 as a possible D gene (6 bases). The ends were cut back, 7 bases at V and 0 bases at J, with 9 bases in the middle. The CDR3 loop spans 12 amino acids. Germline V gives CDR1 SQVTM, CDR2 ANQGSEA. This CDR3 is CSAAGNQETQYF. CDR3 DNA sequence: TGCAGCGCCGCGGGAAACCAAGAGACCCAGTACTTC.